A selection of T cell receptor beta chains follows, all from one sample in a study of blood T cell repertoires in COVID-19. Assay: immunoSEQ multiplex PCR; the TCRdb copy retains only in-frame clones and omits some. The repertoire holds over 130,000 clones, with around nine tenths as singletons. Sequencing was carried out using peripheral blood. The receptors originated from a man between 60 and 70 years old with active or convalescent COVID-19. Both conserved end residues are part of each CDR3. D genes are given only for firm matches. Clone size is stated in some rows and not others, as once, few, many or a class when expanded.

clone size: -; J gene: TRBJ1-1; D gene: TRBD1; V gene: TRBV14; CDR3 DNA: TGTGCCAGCAGCCAAGGGGGACAGAGAAGGGATGAAGCTTTCTTT; CDR3 protein: CASSQGGQRRDEAFF
clone size: once; J gene: TRBJ1-1; D gene: -; V gene: TRBV10-3; CDR3 DNA: TGTGCCATCAGTGAGTCTGGCCGCTACACTGAAGCTTTCTTT; CDR3 protein: CAISESGRYTEAFF
clone size: once; J gene: TRBJ1-1; D gene: TRBD1; V gene: TRBV9; CDR3 DNA: TGTGCCAGCAGCCCCAATGGACAGGGGAGGACTGAAGCTTTCTTT; CDR3 protein: CASSPNGQGRTEAFF
clone size: -; J gene: TRBJ2-3; D gene: -; V gene: TRBV7-9; CDR3 DNA: TGTGCCAGCAGCCCCAGAAATACGCAGTATTTT; CDR3 protein: CASSPRNTQYF
clone size: -; J gene: TRBJ1-6; D gene: -; V gene: TRBV2; CDR3 DNA: TGTGCCAGCAGGCGGCAGAATTCACCCCTCCACTTT; CDR3 protein: CASRRQNSPLHF
clone size: -; J gene: TRBJ2-7; D gene: TRBD2; V gene: TRBV19; CDR3 DNA: TGTGCCAGGACTAGACTAGCCGGGAGAAAATACCCCTACGAGCAGTACTTC; CDR3 protein: CARTRLAGRKYPYEQYF
clone size: -; J gene: TRBJ2-1; D gene: TRBD2; V gene: TRBV9; CDR3 DNA: TGTGCCAGCACCGCTAGCGGGAGTTCCTACAATGAGCAGTTCTTC; CDR3 protein: CASTASGSSYNEQFF
clone size: -; J gene: TRBJ1-1; D gene: -; V gene: TRBV6-6; CDR3 DNA: TGTGCCAGCACTGTGGCAGGGGTGTACACTGAAGCTTTCTTT; CDR3 protein: CASTVAGVYTEAFF
clone size: -; J gene: TRBJ1-2; D gene: TRBD1; V gene: TRBV25-1; CDR3 DNA: TGTGCCAGCAGTGGCGGGACAGGGGACGGCTACACCTTC; CDR3 protein: CASSGGTGDGYTF
clone size: -; J gene: TRBJ1-1; D gene: -; V gene: TRBV7-9; CDR3 DNA: TGTGCCAGCAGCTTAGGGACAAGCATGAACACTGAAGCTTTCTTT; CDR3 protein: CASSLGTSMNTEAFF
clone size: few; J gene: TRBJ2-7; D gene: TRBD2; V gene: TRBV5-5; CDR3 DNA: TGTGCCAGCAGTTTAGCGGGAGGTCCCTACGAGCAGTACTTC; CDR3 protein: CASSLAGGPYEQYF
clone size: -; J gene: TRBJ1-3; D gene: -; V gene: TRBV3-1/TRBV3-2; CDR3 DNA: TGTGCCAGCAGCCAAGCGCCGGGAACTGGAAACACCATATATTTT; CDR3 protein: CASSQAPGTGNTIYF
clone size: -; J gene: TRBJ2-1; D gene: TRBD2; V gene: TRBV4-3; CDR3 DNA: TGCGCCAGCAGCCAAGGGACTAGCGGTTCCTACCGGCTGTTCTTC; CDR3 protein: CASSQGTSGSYRLFF
clone size: -; J gene: TRBJ2-1; D gene: TRBD1; V gene: TRBV7-9; CDR3 DNA: TGTGCCAGCAGCTTAGTGGGACAGGGGGCTCGGGAGCAGTTCTTC; CDR3 protein: CASSLVGQGAREQFF
clone size: -; J gene: TRBJ2-2; D gene: -; V gene: TRBV6-4; CDR3 DNA: TGTGCCAGCAGTGACTATGAGGGCGGGGAGCTGTTTTTT; CDR3 protein: CASSDYEGGELFF
clone size: once; J gene: TRBJ2-3; D gene: -; V gene: TRBV6-5; CDR3 DNA: TGTGCCAGCAGTTACGGGCGTCTGGCAGATACGCAGTATTTT; CDR3 protein: CASSYGRLADTQYF
clone size: -; J gene: TRBJ1-2; D gene: -; V gene: TRBV29-1; CDR3 DNA: TGCAGCGTTGACCATAGCGACGGCTATGGCTACACCTTC; CDR3 protein: CSVDHSDGYGYTF
clone size: few; J gene: TRBJ2-1; D gene: TRBD2; V gene: TRBV4-1; CDR3 DNA: TGCGCCAGCAGCCAACCACTAGCGGGAGGCCACAATGAGCAGTTCTTC; CDR3 protein: CASSQPLAGGHNEQFF